These T cell receptor beta chains were read from a single sample in a study of response to subunit inactivated influenza vaccine. Each CDR3 protein gets one entry after TCRdb re-called the RT-PCR reads with MiXCR. The sample holds under 550,000 distinct CDR3 sequences, 7.6% seen once. The sequences come from PBMCs from blood, collected less than 30 months after vaccination. The receptors stem from a man between 45 and 75 years old who received an inactivated influenza vaccine. Both conserved end residues are part of each CDR3. A D gene is named only where the DNA matches it firmly. Size is stated for part of the rows, as once, few or many counts, or as a class when the clone is expanded.

d_call j_call clone_size v_call cdr3_aa cdr3_nt
NA TRBJ2-7 few TRBV2 CASSADFYEQYF TGTGCCAGCAGCGCAGATTTCTACGAGCAGTACTTC
NA TRBJ1-6 many TRBV12-3/TRBV12-4 CASSPNQYNSPLHF TGTGCCAGCAGTCCAAATCAATATAATTCACCCCTCCACTTT
NA TRBJ2-7 few TRBV2 CASTEYQGRPYEQYF TGTGCCAGCACGGAATATCAGGGGAGGCCCTACGAGCAGTACTTC
NA TRBJ2-1 NA TRBV7-2 CASSLALSPLRVREQFF TGTGCCAGCAGCTTAGCGTTAAGCCCATTAAGAGTCCGTGAGCAGTTCTTC
NA TRBJ1-6 many TRBV11-2 CASSSRVMRTYNSPLHF TGTGCCAGCAGCTCACGGGTTATGAGGACCTATAATTCACCCCTCCACTTT
NA TRBJ2-1 few TRBV4-3 CASSQDPPPRGLRALRDNEQFF TGCGCCAGCAGCCAAGACCCCCCACCGAGGGGCCTTCGGGCTTTACGCGACAATGAGCAGTTCTTC
TRBD1 TRBJ1-6 few TRBV7-2 CASSVTGDSSPLHF TGTGCCAGCAGCGTGACAGGGGATAGTTCACCCCTCCACTTT
NA TRBJ1-4 many TRBV7-9 CASSSGQEKLFF TGTGCCAGCAGCTCAGGCCAGGAAAAACTGTTTTTT
TRBD1 TRBJ2-6 NA TRBV19 CASSYPGQGSGANVLTF TGTGCCAGTAGTTACCCGGGACAGGGGTCTGGGGCCAACGTCCTGACTTTC
NA TRBJ2-7 NA TRBV19 CASSQEGQTPYYEQYF TGTGCCAGTAGCCAAGAGGGACAAACGCCGTACTACGAGCAGTACTTC
NA TRBJ2-1 NA TRBV6-2/TRBV6-3 CASSYPTLAPAYNEQFF TGTGCCAGCAGTTACCCAACCCTAGCGCCGGCCTACAATGAGCAGTTCTTC
TRBD2 TRBJ2-7 NA TRBV27 CASAGTSGPYEQYF TGTGCCAGCGCCGGGACTAGCGGGCCCTACGAGCAGTACTTC
NA TRBJ2-1 many TRBV6-1 CASRQYNEQFF TGTGCCAGCAGGCAGTACAATGAGCAGTTCTTC
TRBD1 TRBJ1-5 NA TRBV5-1 CASSLGTGFQPQHF TGCGCCAGCAGCTTGGGGACAGGGTTTCAGCCCCAGCATTTT
TRBD2 TRBJ2-7 few TRBV27 CASSGGTSGRGEQYF TGTGCCAGCAGTGGCGGGACTAGCGGGAGAGGCGAGCAGTACTTC
NA TRBJ2-1 few TRBV6-1 CASRGSVRDSYNEQFF TGTGCCAGCAGAGGCTCGGTCAGGGACTCCTACAATGAGCAGTTCTTC
NA TRBJ2-2 few TRBV5-1 CASSLGGLMNTGELFF TGCGCCAGCAGCTTGGGAGGTCTGATGAACACCGGGGAGCTGTTTTTT
TRBD1 TRBJ1-5 many TRBV20-1 CSARTGISNQPQHF TGCAGTGCAAGGACAGGGATTAGCAATCAGCCCCAGCATTTT
NA TRBJ2-7 few TRBV20-1 CSATGPRDLYEQYF TGCAGTGCAACCGGGCCAAGGGATCTCTACGAGCAGTACTTC
TRBD1 TRBJ2-1 many TRBV20-1 CSARSFDRANEQFF TGCAGTGCTAGATCCTTCGACAGGGCCAATGAGCAGTTCTTC
NA TRBJ2-3 few TRBV20-1 CSAADGAGATQYF TGCAGTGCAGCGGACGGGGCCGGTGCTACGCAGTATTTT
NA TRBJ2-5 NA TRBV18 CASSPRRGGGTQYF TGTGCCAGCTCACCACGGAGGGGCGGCGGGACCCAGTACTTC
NA TRBJ1-5 NA TRBV24-1 CATSDWTGNQPQHF TGTGCCACCAGTGACTGGACCGGTAATCAGCCCCAGCATTTT
NA TRBJ2-3 many TRBV7-2 CASSLSRDTQYF TGTGCCAGCAGCTTATCGAGGGATACGCAGTATTTT
NA TRBJ2-7 many TRBV20-1 CSASHSGPLTWQYF TGCAGTGCTAGCCATTCGGGACCGCTTACGTGGCAGTACTTC
TRBD2 TRBJ2-5 few TRBV28 CASSPTRREKETQYF TGTGCCAGCAGTCCGACTCGGCGGGAGAAAGAGACCCAGTACTTC
NA TRBJ1-2 NA TRBV29-1 CSVVQGGNYGYTF TGCAGCGTTGTTCAAGGGGGGAACTATGGCTACACCTTC